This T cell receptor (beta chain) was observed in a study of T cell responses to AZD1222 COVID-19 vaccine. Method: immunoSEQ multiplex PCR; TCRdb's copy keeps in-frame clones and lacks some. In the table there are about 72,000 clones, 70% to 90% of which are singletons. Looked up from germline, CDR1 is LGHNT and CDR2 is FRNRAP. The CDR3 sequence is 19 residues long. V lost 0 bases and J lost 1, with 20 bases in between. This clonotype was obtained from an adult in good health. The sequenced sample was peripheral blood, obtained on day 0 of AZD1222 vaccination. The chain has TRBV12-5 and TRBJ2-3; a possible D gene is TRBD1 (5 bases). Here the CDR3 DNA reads TGTGCTAGTGGTTTGGTACCAGACGGTGTCAGGGTTCGCACAGATACGCAGTATTTT. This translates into CASGLVPDGVRVRTDTQYF.